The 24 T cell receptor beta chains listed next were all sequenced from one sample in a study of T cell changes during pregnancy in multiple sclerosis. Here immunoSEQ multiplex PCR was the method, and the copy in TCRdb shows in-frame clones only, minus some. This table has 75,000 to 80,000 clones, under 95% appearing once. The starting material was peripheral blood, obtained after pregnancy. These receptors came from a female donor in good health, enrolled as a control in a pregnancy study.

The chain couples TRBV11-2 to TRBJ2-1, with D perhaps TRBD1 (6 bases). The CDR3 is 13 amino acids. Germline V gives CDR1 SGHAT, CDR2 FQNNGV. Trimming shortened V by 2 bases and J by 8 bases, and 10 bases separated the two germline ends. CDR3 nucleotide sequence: TGTGCCAGCAGCTTACCAGGGGCGGATGAGCAGTTCTTC. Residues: CASSLPGADEQFF.

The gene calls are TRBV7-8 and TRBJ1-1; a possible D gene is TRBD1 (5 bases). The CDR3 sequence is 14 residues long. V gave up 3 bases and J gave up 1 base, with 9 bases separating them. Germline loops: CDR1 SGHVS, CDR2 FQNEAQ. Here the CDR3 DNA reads TGTGCCAGCAGCTTTTCAGGGAAGAACACTGAAGCTTTCTTT. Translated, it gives CASSFSGKNTEAFF.

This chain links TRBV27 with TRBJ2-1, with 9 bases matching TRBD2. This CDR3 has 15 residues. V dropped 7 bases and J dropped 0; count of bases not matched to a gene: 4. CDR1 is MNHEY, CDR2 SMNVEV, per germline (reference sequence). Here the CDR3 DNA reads TGTGCCAGCATGAAAGCGGGAGGCTCCTACAATGAGCAGTTCTTC. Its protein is CASMKAGGSYNEQFF.

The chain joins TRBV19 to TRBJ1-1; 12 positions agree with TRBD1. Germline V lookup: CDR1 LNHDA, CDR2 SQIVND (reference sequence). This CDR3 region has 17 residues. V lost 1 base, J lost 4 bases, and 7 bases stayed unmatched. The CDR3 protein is CASSIGDRGRGSTEAFF. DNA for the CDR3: TGTGCCAGTAGTATAGGGGACAGGGGGCGCGGGAGCACTGAAGCTTTCTTT.

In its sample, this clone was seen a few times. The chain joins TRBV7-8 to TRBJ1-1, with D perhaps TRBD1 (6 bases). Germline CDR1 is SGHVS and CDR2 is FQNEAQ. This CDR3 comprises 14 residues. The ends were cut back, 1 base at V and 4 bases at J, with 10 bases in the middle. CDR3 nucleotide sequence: TGTGCCAGCAGCTTAGTAGGACAGCTCACTGAAGCTTTCTTT. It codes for CASSLVGQLTEAFF.

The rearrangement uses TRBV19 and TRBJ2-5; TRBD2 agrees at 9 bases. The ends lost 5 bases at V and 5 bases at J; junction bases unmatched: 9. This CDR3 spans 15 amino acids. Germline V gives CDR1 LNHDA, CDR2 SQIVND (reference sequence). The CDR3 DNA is TGTGCCAGTAGTTATGGCGGGAGGGCCAAGGAGACCCAGTACTTC. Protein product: CASSYGGRAKETQYF.

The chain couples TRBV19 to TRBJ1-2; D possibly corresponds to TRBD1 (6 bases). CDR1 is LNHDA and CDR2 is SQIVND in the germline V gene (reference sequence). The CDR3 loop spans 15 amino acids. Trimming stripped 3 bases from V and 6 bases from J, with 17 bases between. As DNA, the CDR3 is TGTGCCAGTAGTATCCCGGCAGGGGAACTTCATGGCTACACCTTC. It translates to CASSIPAGELHGYTF. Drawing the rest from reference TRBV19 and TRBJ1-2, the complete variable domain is DGGITQSPKYLFRKEGQNVTLSCEQNLNHDAMYWYRQDPGQGLRLIYYSQIVNDFQKGDIAEGYSVSREKKESFPLTVTSAQKNPTAFYLCASSIPAGELHGYTFGSGTRLTVV.

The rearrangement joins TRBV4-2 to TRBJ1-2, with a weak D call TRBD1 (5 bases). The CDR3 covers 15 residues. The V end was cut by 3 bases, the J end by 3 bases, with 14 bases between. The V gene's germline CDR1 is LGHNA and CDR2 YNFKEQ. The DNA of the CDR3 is TGTGCCAGCAGCCATGAGATAGGGGCTGACTATGGCTACACCTTC. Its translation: CASSHEIGADYGYTF.

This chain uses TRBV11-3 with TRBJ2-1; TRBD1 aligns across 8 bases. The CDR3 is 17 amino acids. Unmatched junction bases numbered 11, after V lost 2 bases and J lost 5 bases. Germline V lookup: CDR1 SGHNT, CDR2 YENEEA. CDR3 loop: CASSLLLGQGNNNEQFF. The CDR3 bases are TGTGCCAGCAGCTTACTGCTTGGACAGGGTAATAACAATGAGCAGTTCTTC.

The CDR3 reads CASSPDIGLTNEQFF. CDR3 coding DNA: TGTGCCAGCAGCCCTGACATCGGTCTAACGAATGAGCAGTTCTTC. The rearrangement links TRBV11-2 to TRBJ2-1; D uncertain. CDR3 size: 15 residues. The germline gives CDR1 SGHAT, CDR2 FQNNGV. The V and J ends lost 5 bases and 7 bases respectively, with 18 bases between them.

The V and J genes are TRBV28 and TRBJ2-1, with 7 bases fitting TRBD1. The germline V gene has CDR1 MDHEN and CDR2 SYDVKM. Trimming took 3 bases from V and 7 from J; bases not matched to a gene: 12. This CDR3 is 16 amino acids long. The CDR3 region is CASSLLKPGQPNEQFF. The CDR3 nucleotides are TGTGCCAGCAGTTTGCTTAAACCGGGACAGCCTAATGAGCAGTTCTTC.

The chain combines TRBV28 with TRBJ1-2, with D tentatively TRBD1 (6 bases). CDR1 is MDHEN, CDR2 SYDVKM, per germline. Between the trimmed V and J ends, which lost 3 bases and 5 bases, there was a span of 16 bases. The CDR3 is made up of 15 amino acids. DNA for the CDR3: TGTGCCAGCAGTTTGTTCCACCAACAGGGATATGGCTACACCTTC. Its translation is CASSLFHQQGYGYTF.

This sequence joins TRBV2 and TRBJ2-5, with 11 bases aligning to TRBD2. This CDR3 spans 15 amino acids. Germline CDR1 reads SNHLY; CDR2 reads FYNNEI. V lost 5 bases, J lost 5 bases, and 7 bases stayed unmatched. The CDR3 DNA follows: TGTGCCAGCAGTATTAGCGGGGGGGCCGGGGAGACCCAGTACTTC. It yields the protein CASSISGGAGETQYF.

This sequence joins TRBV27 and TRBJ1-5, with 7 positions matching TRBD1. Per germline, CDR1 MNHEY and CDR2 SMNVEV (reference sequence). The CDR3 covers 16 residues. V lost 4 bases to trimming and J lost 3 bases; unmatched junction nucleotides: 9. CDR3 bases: TGTGCCAGCAGTTCACAGGGGCTGCCTTTCAATCAGCCCCAGCATTTT. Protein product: CASSSQGLPFNQPQHF.

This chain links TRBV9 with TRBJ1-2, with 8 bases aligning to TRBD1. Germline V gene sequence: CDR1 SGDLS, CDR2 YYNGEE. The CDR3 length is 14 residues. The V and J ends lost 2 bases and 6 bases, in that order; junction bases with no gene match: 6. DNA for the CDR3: TGTGCCAGCAGCGTTGGACAGGGCTATCATGGCTACACCTTC. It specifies CASSVGQGYHGYTF.

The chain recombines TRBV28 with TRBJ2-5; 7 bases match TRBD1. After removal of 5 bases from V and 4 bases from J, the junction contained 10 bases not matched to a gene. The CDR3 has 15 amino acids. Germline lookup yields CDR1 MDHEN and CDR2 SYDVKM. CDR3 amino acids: CASSPTTGRGETQYF. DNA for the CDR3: TGTGCCAGCAGTCCTACGACAGGGAGAGGAGAGACCCAGTACTTC. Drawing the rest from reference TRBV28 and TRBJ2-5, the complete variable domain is DVKVTQSSRYLVKRTGEKVFLECVQDMDHENMFWYRQDPGLGLRLIYFSYDVKMKEKGDIPEGYSVSREKKERFSLILESASTNQTSMYLCASSPTTGRGETQYFGPGTRLLVL.

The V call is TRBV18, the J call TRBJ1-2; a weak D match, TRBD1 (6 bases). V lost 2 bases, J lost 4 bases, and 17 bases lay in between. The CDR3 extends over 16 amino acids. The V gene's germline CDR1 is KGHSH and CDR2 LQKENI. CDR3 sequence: CASSPTQGHTSYGYTF. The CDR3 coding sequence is TGTGCCAGCTCACCAACCCAGGGGCATACGTCCTATGGCTACACCTTC.

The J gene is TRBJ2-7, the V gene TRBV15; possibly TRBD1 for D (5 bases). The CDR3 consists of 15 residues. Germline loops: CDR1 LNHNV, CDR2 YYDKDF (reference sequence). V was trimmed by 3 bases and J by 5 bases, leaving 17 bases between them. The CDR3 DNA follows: TGTGCCACCAGCAGGGAAGAATCAGGGATGAACGAGCAGTACTTC. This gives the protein CATSREESGMNEQYF.

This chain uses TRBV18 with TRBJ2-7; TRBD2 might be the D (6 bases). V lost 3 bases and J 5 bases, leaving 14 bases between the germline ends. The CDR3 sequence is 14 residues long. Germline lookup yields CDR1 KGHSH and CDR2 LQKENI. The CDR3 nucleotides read TGTGCCAGCTCACCCCAGGAGGGGCTTGACGAGCAGTACTTC. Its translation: CASSPQEGLDEQYF.

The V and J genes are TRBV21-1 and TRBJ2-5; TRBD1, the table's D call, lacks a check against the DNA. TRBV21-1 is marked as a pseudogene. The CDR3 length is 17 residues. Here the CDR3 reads CASSKAQVIGAVETQYF. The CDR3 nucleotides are TGTGCCAGCAGCAAAGCGCAGGTAATTGGGGCAGTAGAGACCCAGTACTTC.

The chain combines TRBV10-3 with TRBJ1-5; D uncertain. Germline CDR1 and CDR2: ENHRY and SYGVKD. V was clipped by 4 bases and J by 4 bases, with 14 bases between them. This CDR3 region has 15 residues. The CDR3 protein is CAISATPGENQPQHF. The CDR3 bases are TGTGCCATCAGTGCAACCCCGGGAGAGAATCAGCCCCAGCATTTT.

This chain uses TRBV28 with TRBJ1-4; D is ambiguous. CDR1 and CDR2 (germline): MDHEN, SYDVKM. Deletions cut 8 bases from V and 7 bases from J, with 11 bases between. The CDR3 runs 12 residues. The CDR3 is CASRGTFEKLFF. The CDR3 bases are TGTGCCAGCCGCGGAACGTTTGAAAAACTGTTTTTT. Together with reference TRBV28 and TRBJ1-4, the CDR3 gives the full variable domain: DVKVTQSSRYLVKRTGEKVFLECVQDMDHENMFWYRQDPGLGLRLIYFSYDVKMKEKGDIPEGYSVSREKKERFSLILESASTNQTSMYLCASRGTFEKLFFGSGTQLSVL.

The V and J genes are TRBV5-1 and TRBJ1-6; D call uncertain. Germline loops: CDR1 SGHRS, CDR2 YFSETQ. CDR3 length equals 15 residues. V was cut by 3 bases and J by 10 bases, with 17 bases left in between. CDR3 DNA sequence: TGCGCCAGCAGCTCTGGACCGGGAGAGTGGTCACCCCTCCACTTT. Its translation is CASSSGPGEWSPLHF.

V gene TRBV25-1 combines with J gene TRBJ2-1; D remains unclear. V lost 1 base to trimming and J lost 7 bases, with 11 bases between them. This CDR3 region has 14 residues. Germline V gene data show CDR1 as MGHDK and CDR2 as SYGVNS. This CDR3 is CASSESVALNEQFF. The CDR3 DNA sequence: TGTGCCAGCAGTGAATCAGTGGCCCTGAATGAGCAGTTCTTC.